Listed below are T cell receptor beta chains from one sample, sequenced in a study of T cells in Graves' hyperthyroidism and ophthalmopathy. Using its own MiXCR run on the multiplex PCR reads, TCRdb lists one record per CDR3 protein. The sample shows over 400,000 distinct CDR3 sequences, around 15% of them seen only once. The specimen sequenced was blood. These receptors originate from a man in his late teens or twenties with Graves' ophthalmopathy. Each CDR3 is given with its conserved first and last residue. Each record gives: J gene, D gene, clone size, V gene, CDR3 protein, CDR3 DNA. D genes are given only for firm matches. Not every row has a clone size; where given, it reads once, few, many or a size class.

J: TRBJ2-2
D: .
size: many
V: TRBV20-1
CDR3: CSASPAGELFF
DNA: TGCAGTGCTAGTCCGGCCGGGGAGCTGTTTTTT

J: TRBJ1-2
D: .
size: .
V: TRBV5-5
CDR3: CASSSGDNYGYTF
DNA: TGTGCCAGCAGCTCGGGGGACAACTATGGCTACACCTTC

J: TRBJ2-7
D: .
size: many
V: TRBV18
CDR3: CASSSGTASSEQYF
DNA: TGTGCCAGCTCCTCCGGGACCGCTTCTAGCGAGCAGTACTTC

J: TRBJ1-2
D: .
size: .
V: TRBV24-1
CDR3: CATSDPGLGYTF
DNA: TGTGCCACCAGTGATCCAGGGTTGGGCTACACCTTC

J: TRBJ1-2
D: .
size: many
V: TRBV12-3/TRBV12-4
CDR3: CASSLAYNYGYTF
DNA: TGTGCCAGCAGTTTGGCGTATAACTATGGCTACACCTTC

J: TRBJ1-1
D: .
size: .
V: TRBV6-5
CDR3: CASSYSLDTEAFF
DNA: TGTGCCAGCAGTTACTCGTTGGACACTGAAGCTTTCTTT

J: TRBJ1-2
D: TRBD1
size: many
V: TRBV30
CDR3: CAWSGTGGPLGYTF
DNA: TGTGCCTGGAGTGGAACAGGGGGCCCTCTTGGCTACACCTTC

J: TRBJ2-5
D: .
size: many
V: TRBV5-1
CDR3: CASSRLGTGGETQYF
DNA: TGCGCCAGCAGCAGGCTTGGGACTGGCGGGGAGACCCAGTACTTC

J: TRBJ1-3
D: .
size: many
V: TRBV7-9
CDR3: CASKPLGGTGNTIYF
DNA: TGTGCCAGCAAACCCCTAGGGGGGACTGGAAACACCATATATTTT

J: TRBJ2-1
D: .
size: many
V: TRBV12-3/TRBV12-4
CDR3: CASSPTDKYNEQFF
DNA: TGTGCCAGCAGTCCGACGGACAAATACAATGAGCAGTTCTTC

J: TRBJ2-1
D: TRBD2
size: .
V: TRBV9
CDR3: CTSSPSSGRAREQFF
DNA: TGTACCAGCAGCCCATCTAGCGGGAGGGCGAGGGAGCAGTTCTTC

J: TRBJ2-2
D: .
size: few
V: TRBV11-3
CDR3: CASSNPRTGELFF
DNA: TGTGCCAGCAGTAATCCTAGGACCGGGGAGCTGTTTTTT

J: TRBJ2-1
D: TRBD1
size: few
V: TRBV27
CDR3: CASSTGTGGLSSYNEQFF
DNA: TGTGCCAGCAGCACCGGGACAGGGGGCCTGAGCTCCTACAATGAGCAGTTCTTC

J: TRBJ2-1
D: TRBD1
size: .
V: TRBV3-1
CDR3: CASSPPGTGHNEQFF
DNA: TGTGCCAGCAGCCCCCCCGGGACAGGGCACAATGAGCAGTTCTTC

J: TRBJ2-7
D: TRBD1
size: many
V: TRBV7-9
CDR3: CASSSPGQGYEQYF
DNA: TGTGCCAGCAGTTCCCCGGGACAGGGCTACGAGCAGTACTTC

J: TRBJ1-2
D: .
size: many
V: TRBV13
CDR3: CASGQGGYTF
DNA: TGTGCCAGCGGGCAGGGGGGCTACACCTTC

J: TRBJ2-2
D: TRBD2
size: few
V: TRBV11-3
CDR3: CASSREANTGELFF
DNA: TGTGCCAGCAGCCGGGAGGCGAACACCGGGGAGCTGTTTTTT

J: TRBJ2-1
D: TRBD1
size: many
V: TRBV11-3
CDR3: CASSLEQGAYNEQFF
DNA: TGTGCCAGCAGCTTAGAGCAGGGGGCCTACAATGAGCAGTTCTTC

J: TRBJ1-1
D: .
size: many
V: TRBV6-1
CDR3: CASSGYMNTEAFF
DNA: TGTGCCAGCAGTGGTTACATGAACACTGAAGCTTTCTTT

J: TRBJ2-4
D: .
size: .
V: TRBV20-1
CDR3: CSARGREAKNIQYF
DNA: TGCAGTGCCCGCGGCCGAGAGGCCAAAAACATTCAGTACTTC

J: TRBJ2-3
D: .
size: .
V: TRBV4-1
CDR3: CASSQVGRVLGTDTQYF
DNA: TGCGCCAGCAGCCAAGTTGGCCGGGTCTTAGGAACAGATACGCAGTATTTT

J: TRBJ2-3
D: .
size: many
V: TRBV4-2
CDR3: CASSQDEGTDTQYF
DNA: TGTGCCAGCAGCCAAGATGAGGGCACAGATACGCAGTATTTT

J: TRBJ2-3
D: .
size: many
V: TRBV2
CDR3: CASSVQGNTDTQYF
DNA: TGTGCCAGCAGTGTGCAGGGGAACACAGATACGCAGTATTTT

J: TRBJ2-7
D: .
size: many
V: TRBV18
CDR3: CASSPPSRVTDEQYF
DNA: TGTGCCAGCTCACCGCCTAGCAGGGTAACGGACGAGCAGTACTTC

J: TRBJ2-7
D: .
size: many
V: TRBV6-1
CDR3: CASKTARALEQYF
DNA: TGTGCCAGCAAGACAGCAAGGGCTCTCGAGCAGTACTTC

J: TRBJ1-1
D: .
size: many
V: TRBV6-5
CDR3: CASSYLTNTEAFF
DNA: TGTGCCAGCAGTTACCTAACGAACACTGAAGCTTTCTTT

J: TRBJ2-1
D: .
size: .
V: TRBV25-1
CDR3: CASTGDGYNEQFF
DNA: TGTGCCAGCACCGGTGATGGCTACAATGAGCAGTTCTTC

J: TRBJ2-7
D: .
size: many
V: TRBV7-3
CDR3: CASSLAGTDYEQYF
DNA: TGTGCCAGCAGCTTGGCCGGGACCGACTACGAGCAGTACTTC

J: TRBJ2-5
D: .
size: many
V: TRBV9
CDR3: CASSITTATGETQYF
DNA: TGTGCCAGCAGCATTACGACAGCCACGGGAGAGACCCAGTACTTC

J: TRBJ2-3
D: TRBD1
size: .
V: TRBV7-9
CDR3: CASSYGTGGLVSPDTQYF
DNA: TGTGCCAGCTCGTACGGGACAGGGGGACTAGTCTCCCCAGATACGCAGTATTTT

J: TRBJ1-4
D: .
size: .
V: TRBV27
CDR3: CASSTGVNLGEKLFF
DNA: TGTGCCAGCAGTACCGGGGTTAATCTTGGAGAAAAACTGTTTTTT

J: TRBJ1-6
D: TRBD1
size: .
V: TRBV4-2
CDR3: CASSQVDRGNSPLHF
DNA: TGTGCCAGCAGCCAAGTCGACAGGGGTAATTCACCCCTCCACTTT

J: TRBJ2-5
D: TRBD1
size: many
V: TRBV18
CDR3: CASSPQMGQQETQYF
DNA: TGTGCCAGCTCACCCCAAATGGGACAGCAAGAGACCCAGTACTTC

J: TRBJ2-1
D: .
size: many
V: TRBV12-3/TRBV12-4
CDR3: CASSSGGDFYNEQFF
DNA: TGTGCCAGCAGTTCCGGGGGAGACTTCTACAATGAGCAGTTCTTC

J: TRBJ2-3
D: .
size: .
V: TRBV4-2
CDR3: CASSQVTGVVGTDTQYF
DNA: TGTGCCAGCAGCCAAGTGACGGGAGTGGTCGGCACAGATACGCAGTATTTT

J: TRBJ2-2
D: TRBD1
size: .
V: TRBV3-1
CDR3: CASSPWQGQGYTGELSF
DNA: TGTGCCAGCAGCCCGTGGCAGGGACAGGGATATACCGGGGAGCTGTCTTTT

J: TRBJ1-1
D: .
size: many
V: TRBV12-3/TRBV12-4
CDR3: CASSPGSRNTEAFF
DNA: TGTGCCAGCAGTCCAGGGTCGCGGAACACTGAAGCTTTCTTT

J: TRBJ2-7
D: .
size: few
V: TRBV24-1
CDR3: CATSDTYEQYF
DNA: TGTGCCACCAGTGACACCTACGAGCAGTACTTC

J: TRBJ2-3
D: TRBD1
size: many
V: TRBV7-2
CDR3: CASSLGQGHTDTQYF
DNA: TGTGCCAGCAGCTTAGGACAGGGGCACACAGATACGCAGTATTTT

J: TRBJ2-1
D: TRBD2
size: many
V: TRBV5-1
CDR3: CASSNSGPYNEQFF
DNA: TGCGCCAGCAGTAATAGCGGGCCCTACAATGAGCAGTTCTTC